The clone carrying this TCR beta chain was counted at least ten times. What it binds is unknown. TCRdb fed the RACE reads into MiXCR, producing one record per CDR3 protein. The data contain some 42,000 distinct CDR3 sequences, just under 9% of them singletons. The time point denotes: patch test 2, 6 weeks after DPC sensitization. Treatment indicated: therapeutic diphenylcyclopropenone sensitization with weekly scalp DPC. Blood sampling preceded each patch test application. This entry belongs to a study of human T cells and chemical hapten exposure. Study information: Diagnoses of alopecia areata, totalis or universalis occurred in mostly female patients. Findings and caveats of the study: PT1 expanded TCR counts and patch test score correlated positively.

Trimming pared 6 bases from V and 2 bases from J, leaving 12 bases between. This CDR3 spans 14 amino acids. The sequencing here drew on whole blood, taken in connection with sensitization to the hapten diphenylcyclopropenone (DPC). The chain combines TRBV12-3 or TRBV12-4 with TRBJ2-3; no firm D call. The receptor comes from a woman aged 40 to 50 with alopecia areata. Some clones in this sample may be carry-over from other donors' samples. The CDR3 loop is CASSKQHFTDTQYF. In nucleotides, the CDR3 is TGTGCCAGCAGCAAACAGCATTTCACAGATACGCAGTATTTT.